This TCR beta chain is drawn from a study of blood T cell repertoires in COVID-19. Profiling relied on immunoSEQ multiplex PCR, and the TCRdb table lists in-frame clones only, not all of them. Among fewer than 150,000 clones listed, 70% to 85% were seen once. The length of the CDR3 is 11 residues. Germline trimming cut 8 bases from V and 5 bases from J; bases unmatched to any gene: 5. The germline V gene encodes CDR1 SQVTM and CDR2 ANQGSEA. The V gene is TRBV29-1, the J gene TRBJ2-7, with TRBD1 identical over 8 bases. The TCR was taken from a man in his fifties with acute or convalescent COVID-19. Sequencing was carried out using peripheral blood. CDR3 coding DNA: TGCAGCTTCACCAGGGGGCACGAGCAGTACTTC. It translates to CSFTRGHEQYF.